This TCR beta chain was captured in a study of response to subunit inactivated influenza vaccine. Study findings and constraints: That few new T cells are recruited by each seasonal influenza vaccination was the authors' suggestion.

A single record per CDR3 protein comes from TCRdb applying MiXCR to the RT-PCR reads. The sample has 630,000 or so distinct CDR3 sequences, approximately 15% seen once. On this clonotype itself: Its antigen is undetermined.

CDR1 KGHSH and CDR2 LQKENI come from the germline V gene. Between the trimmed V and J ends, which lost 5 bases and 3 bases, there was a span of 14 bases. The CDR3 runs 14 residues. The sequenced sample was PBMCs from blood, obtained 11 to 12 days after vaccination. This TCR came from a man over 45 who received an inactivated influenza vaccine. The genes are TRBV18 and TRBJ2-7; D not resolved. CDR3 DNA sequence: TGTGCCAGCTCAGTTGGCTCGCGGAACTACGAGCAGTACTTC. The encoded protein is CASSVGSRNYEQYF.